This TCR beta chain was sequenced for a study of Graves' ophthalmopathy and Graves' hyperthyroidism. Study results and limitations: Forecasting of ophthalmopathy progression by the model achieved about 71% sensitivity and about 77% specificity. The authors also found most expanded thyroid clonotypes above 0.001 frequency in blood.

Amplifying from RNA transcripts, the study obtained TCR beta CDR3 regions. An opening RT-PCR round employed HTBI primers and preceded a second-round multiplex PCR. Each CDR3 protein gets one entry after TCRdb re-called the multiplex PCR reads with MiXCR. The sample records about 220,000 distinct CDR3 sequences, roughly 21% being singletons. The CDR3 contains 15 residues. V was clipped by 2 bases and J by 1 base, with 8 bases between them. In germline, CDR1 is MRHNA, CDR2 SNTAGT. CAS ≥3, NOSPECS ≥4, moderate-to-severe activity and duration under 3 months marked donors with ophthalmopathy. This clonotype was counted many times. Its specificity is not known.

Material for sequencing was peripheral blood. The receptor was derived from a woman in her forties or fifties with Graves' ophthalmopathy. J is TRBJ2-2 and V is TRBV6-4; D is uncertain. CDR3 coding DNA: TGTGCCAGCAGTGACGGTTTAGGGAACACCGGGGAGCTGTTTTTT. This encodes CASSDGLGNTGELFF.